This T cell receptor beta chain was sequenced during a study of blood T cells in healthy people across ages. Turning to the study itself: When template switching was applied, about one barcoded beta molecule was captured per two T cells.

Study conclusions and caveats: Higher diversity and more naive CD4+ cells were features of long-lived donors, compared to aged donors.

On this clonotype itself: Antigen: not known.

Primers used in a second PCR of about 6 to 12 cycles were a sample-barcoded 5' primer and a J-beta primer mix. TCRdb called the 5' RACE reads again in MiXCR, with one record for every CDR3 protein. This table has about 750,000 distinct CDR3 sequences, 53% appearing once. Each donor supplied around 9.9 milliliters of peripheral blood. PBMCs were isolated at a quantity of at least 6.5 million per sample. Germline CDR1 reads SEHNR; CDR2 reads FQNEAQ (reference sequence). The CDR3 consists of 18 residues. Trimming cost V 5 bases and J 5 bases; bases outside gene matches: 19. The material sequenced was blood. The sequence derives from an older man in good health. The chain has TRBV7-9 and TRBJ2-7; TRBD2 aligns across 9 bases. For the CDR3, the DNA is TGTGCCAGCAGCCTCCGGGTAGCGGGAGTCTCCGCTCCTGACGAGCAGTACTTC. Protein: CASSLRVAGVSAPDEQYF.